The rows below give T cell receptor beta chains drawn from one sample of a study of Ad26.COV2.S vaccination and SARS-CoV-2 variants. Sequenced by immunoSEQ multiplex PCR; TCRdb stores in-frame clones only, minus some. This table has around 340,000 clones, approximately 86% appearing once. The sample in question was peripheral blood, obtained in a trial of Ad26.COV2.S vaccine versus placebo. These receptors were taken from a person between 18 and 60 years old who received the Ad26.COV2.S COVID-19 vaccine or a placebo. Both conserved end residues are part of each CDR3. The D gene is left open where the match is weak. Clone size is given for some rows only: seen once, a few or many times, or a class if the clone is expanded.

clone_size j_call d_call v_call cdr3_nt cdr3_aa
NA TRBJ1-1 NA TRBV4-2 TGTGCCAGCAGCCAAGAGGGGGGATGGAACACTGAAGCTTTCTTT CASSQEGGWNTEAFF
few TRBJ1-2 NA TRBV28 TGTGCCAGCAGTACGTCAGTCTCTAACTATGGCTACACCTTC CASSTSVSNYGYTF
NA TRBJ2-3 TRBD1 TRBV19 TGTGCCAGTAGCTCGGGACAGCTCGTCACAGATACGCAGTATTTT CASSSGQLVTDTQYF
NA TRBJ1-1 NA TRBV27 TGTGCCAGCAGGTCATGGGGGTTGAACACTGAAGCTTTCTTT CASRSWGLNTEAFF
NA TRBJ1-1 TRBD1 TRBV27 TGTGCCAGCAGTTTCGGGGGACAGGGGAACACTGAAGCTTTCTTT CASSFGGQGNTEAFF
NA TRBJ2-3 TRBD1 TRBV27 TGTGCCAGCACCAAAAGGGGACAGGGACGCACAGATACGCAGTATTTT CASTKRGQGRTDTQYF
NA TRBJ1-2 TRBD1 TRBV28 TGTGCCAGCAGCCCGGGGGACAGGGGTTCCTATGGCTACACCTTC CASSPGDRGSYGYTF
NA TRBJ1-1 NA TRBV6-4 TGTGCCAGCAGTGAGACAATGAACACTGAAGCTTTCTTT CASSETMNTEAFF
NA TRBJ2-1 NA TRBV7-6 TGTGCCAGCAGCTTATATTCCACAGACCTATACAATGAGCAGTTCTTC CASSLYSTDLYNEQFF
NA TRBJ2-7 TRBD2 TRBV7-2 TGTGCCAGCAGCCCCCGATTTGGTGGCGGGAGCAAAGAGCAGTACTTC CASSPRFGGGSKEQYF
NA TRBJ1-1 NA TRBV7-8 TGTGCCAGCAGCTCACCTGGTAGGCACCGGAACACTGAAGCTTTCTTT CASSSPGRHRNTEAFF
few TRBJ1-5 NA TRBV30 TGTGCCTGGAGTGTACCCCACGGCAATCAGCCCCAGCATTTT CAWSVPHGNQPQHF
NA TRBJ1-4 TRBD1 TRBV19 TGTGCCAGTAGCTGGACAGGTCCGGGGTCTGAAAAACTGTTTTTT CASSWTGPGSEKLFF
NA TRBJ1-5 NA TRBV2 TGTGCCAGCAGTGAGGCAGGCGGCAATCAGCCCCAGCATTTT CASSEAGGNQPQHF
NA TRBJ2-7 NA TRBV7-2 TGTGCCAGCAGCTTAGTCAGGGCTGGCTACGAGCAGTACTTC CASSLVRAGYEQYF
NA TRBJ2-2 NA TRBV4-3 TGCGCCAGCAGCCTGGACTATCCAAACACCGGGGAGCTGTTTTTT CASSLDYPNTGELFF
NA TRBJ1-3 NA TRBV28 TGTGCCAGCACCCCGACCCTGGGAAACACCATATATTTT CASTPTLGNTIYF
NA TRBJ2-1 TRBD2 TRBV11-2 TGTGCCAGCAGCTTAGGGGGAGGGCCCGGGTACAATGAGCAGTTCTTC CASSLGGGPGYNEQFF
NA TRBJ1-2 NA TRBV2 TGTGCCAGCAGTCCTGACACAATCGGTGGCTACACCTTC CASSPDTIGGYTF
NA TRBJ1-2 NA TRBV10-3 TGTGCCATCAGTGAGTCGGGCACTTTCTATGGCTACACCTTC CAISESGTFYGYTF
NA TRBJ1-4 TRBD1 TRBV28 TGTGCCAGCGGACAGGGGGGGGCCAATGAAAAACTGTTTTTT CASGQGGANEKLFF
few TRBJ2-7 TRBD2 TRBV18 TGTGCCAGCTCACAAGGCGTACCGGGTCTAGCGGGGGGCGAGCAGTACTTC CASSQGVPGLAGGEQYF